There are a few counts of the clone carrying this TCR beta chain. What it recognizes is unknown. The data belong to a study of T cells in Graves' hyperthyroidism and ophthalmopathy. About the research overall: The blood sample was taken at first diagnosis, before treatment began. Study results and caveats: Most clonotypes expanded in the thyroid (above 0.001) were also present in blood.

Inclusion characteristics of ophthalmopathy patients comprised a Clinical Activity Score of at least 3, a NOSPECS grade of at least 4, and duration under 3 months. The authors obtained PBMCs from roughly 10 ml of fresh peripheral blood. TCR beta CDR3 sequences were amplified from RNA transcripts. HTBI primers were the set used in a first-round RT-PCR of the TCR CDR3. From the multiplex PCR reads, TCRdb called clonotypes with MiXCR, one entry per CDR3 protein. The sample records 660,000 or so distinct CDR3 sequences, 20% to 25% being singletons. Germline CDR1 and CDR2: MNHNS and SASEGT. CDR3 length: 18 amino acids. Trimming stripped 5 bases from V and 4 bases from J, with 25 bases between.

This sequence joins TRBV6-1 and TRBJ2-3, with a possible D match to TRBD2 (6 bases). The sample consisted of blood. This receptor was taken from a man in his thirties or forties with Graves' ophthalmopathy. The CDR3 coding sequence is TGTGCCAGCAGTCCCGTCGGGAGACCGCCCCGCTACGCAGATACGCAGTATTTT. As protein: CASSPVGRPPRYADTQYF.